This T cell receptor beta chain derives from a study of T cells in Graves' hyperthyroidism and ophthalmopathy. The junction had 6 bases not matched to a gene; V was cut back by 0 bases and J by 6 bases. The germline V gene has CDR1 MNHEY and CDR2 SVGAGI. This CDR3 contains 15 residues. Amplification yielded TCR beta CDR3 regions, with RNA transcripts as the source. HTBI primers were employed in a first-round RT-PCR of the TCR CDR3. A single record per CDR3 protein comes from TCRdb applying MiXCR to the multiplex PCR reads. Here the sample spans approximately 400,000 distinct CDR3 sequences, roughly 15% being singletons. This clonotype appeared many times.

The chain uses TRBV6-5 and TRBJ2-3; the match to TRBD2 covers 7 bases. This TCR derives from a woman aged 25 to 45 with Graves' ophthalmopathy. Sample: blood. In DNA form, the CDR3 reads TGTGCCAGCAGTTACTCAGCGGGGTGGTTGGATACGCAGTATTTT. Encoded protein: CASSYSAGWLDTQYF.